The 13 T cell receptor beta chains in this list originate from one sample, sequenced in a study of cytomegalovirus exposure and HLA in healthy donors. Use of 60 Vbeta and 13 Jbeta primers characterized the PCR. Using immunoSEQ multiplex PCR, the repertoire was profiled, and TCRdb retains in-frame clones only, with some absent. This sample's table has about 77,000 clones. Sequenced material: PBMCs. The receptors derive from a man aged 45-60 years in good health and CMV-seropositive.

The chain carries TRBV5-6 and TRBJ2-3; 10 bases match TRBD1. Germline lookup yields CDR1 SGHDT and CDR2 YYEEEE. The CDR3 runs to 15 residues. V lost 5 bases, J lost 0 bases, and 3 bases stayed unmatched. This CDR3 reads CASSRTGGSTDTQYF. CDR3 in DNA: TGTGCCAGCAGTAGGACAGGGGGGAGCACAGATACGCAGTATTTT.

The chain couples TRBV6-1 to TRBJ2-7; no clear D gene. The CDR3 runs to 14 residues. Looked up from germline, CDR1 is MNHNS and CDR2 is SASEGT. V lost 6 bases and J lost 6, with 18 bases in between. The chain's CDR3 is CASRDERRVGEQYF. The CDR3 region has the DNA TGTGCCAGCAGAGACGAGCGCCGAGTCGGCGAGCAGTACTTC.

This chain connects TRBV18 to TRBJ2-1; 11 bases agree with TRBD1. Germline CDR1 and CDR2: KGHSH and LQKENI. J lost 7 bases, V lost 4 bases, and 21 bases had no gene match. The CDR3 covers 20 residues. The CDR3 nucleotides are TGTGCCAGCTCACTCTTGGATACAAGGAGGTCAGGACAGGGGGCAAATGAGCAGTTCTTC. Its translation is CASSLLDTRRSGQGANEQFF.

V usage is TRBV18 and J usage is TRBJ2-5; 11 bases align to TRBD2. The junction had 5 bases not matched to a gene; V was cut back by 3 bases and J by 2 bases. Per germline, CDR1 KGHSH and CDR2 LQKENI. This CDR3 has 16 residues. The CDR3, as DNA: TGTGCCAGCTCACCGGTGCTAGCGGGAGGTCAAGAGACCCAGTACTTC. Its translation is CASSPVLAGGQETQYF.

This rearrangement joins TRBV9 to TRBJ1-1; 7 bases line up with TRBD1. The germline V gene has CDR1 SGDLS and CDR2 YYNGEE. J gave up 1 base and V 4 bases, and 16 bases lay outside the gene matches. The CDR3 is 18 amino acids. The CDR3 DNA is TGTGCCAGCAGCACCCCGTCGGTTATGGGACAGTCGAACACTGAAGCTTTCTTT. The encoded protein is CASSTPSVMGQSNTEAFF.

This chain uses TRBV5-4 with TRBJ1-1; D gene ambiguous. The germline V gene encodes CDR1 SGHNT and CDR2 YYREEE (reference sequence). CDR3 size: 14 residues. V lost 2 bases and J lost 0, with 8 bases in between. CDR3 nucleotides: TGTGCCAGCAGCTTCTCTAGAATGAACACTGAAGCTTTCTTT. This codes for CASSFSRMNTEAFF.

The CDR3 here is CASSLGTGEYNSPLHF. In nucleotides, the CDR3 is TGTGCCAGCAGCTTGGGGACAGGGGAATATAATTCACCCCTCCACTTT. J is TRBJ1-6 and V is TRBV7-2; 10 bases are a match to TRBD1. Germline CDR1 is SGHTA and CDR2 is FQGNSA. The ends lost 3 bases at V and 4 bases at J; junction bases unmatched: 3. The CDR3 extends over 16 amino acids.

J is TRBJ1-3 and V is TRBV19; 7 bases align to TRBD1. With V trimmed by 2 bases and J by 5 bases, 6 bases remained unmatched. The CDR3 sequence is 15 residues long. Germline V lookup: CDR1 LNHDA, CDR2 SQIVND (reference sequence). In nucleotides, the CDR3 is TGTGCCAGTAGTATATTAGGGGGCGGGCGAAACACCATATATTTT. It encodes CASSILGGGRNTIYF.

The V call is TRBV5-8, the J call TRBJ1-2; 7 nucleotides match TRBD1. The V gene's germline CDR1 is SGHTS and CDR2 YDEGEE. J was trimmed by 3 bases and V by 3 bases; bases with no gene match: 5. The CDR3 is made up of 14 amino acids. The chain's CDR3 is CASSSPDRYYGYTF. Written as DNA, the CDR3 is TGTGCCAGCAGCTCTCCGGACAGGTACTATGGCTACACCTTC.

The genes are TRBV5-5 and TRBJ1-6, with D perhaps matching TRBD1 (5 bases). Germline CDR1 reads SGHKS; CDR2 reads YYEKEE (reference sequence). CDR3 length: 15 residues. Trimming stripped 2 bases from V and 5 bases from J, with 11 bases between. CDR3 in DNA: TGTGCCAGCAGCTTAGCGGGGGGAAATAATTCACCCCTCCACTTT. Its translation is CASSLAGGNNSPLHF.

The V gene is TRBV4-1, the J gene TRBJ1-2; D is unresolved. The germline V and J ends were trimmed by 4 bases and 8 bases, with 17 bases remaining between them. CDR3 size: 14 residues. Germline CDR1 MGHRA, CDR2 YSYEKL. As DNA, the CDR3 is TGCGCCAGCAGCCTCCTTTATGCGATCATGGGCTACACCTTC. As protein: CASSLLYAIMGYTF.

CDR3 coding DNA: TGTGCCAGTTTCACAGGGGGTTCTAACTATGGCTACACCTTC. Translating it yields CASFTGGSNYGYTF. The chain links TRBV19 to TRBJ1-2; 8 nucleotides align to TRBD1. J was trimmed by 0 bases and V by 8 bases; bases with no gene match: 5. This CDR3 is built from 14 residues. Germline loops: CDR1 LNHDA, CDR2 SQIVND (reference sequence).

The rearrangement uses TRBV6-6 and TRBJ2-7; 11 bases fit TRBD1. The CDR3 has 16 amino acids. The junction had 3 bases not matched to a gene; V was cut back by 0 bases and J by 2 bases. Germline lookup yields CDR1 MNHNY and CDR2 SVGAGI (reference sequence). CDR3 DNA sequence: TGTGCCAGCAGTTACTCTGGGACAGGGGGTCCCTACGAGCAGTACGTC. Protein: CASSYSGTGGPYEQYV.